Sequencing of this TCR beta chain was carried out in a study of CD8 T cells in Susac syndrome. TEMRA cells were FACS-enriched, unlike CD8+ and CD4+ T cells, which were negatively isolated. RNA amounts of about 0.45 to 1 ug underwent reverse transcription with random hexamers. Amplification of the TCR beta CDR3 was carried out by immunoSEQ multiplex PCR, which spanned a total of 54 Vbeta and 13 Jbeta segments. Each CDR3 protein gets one entry after TCRdb re-called the immunoSEQ multiplex PCR reads with MiXCR. The table shows around 150,000 distinct CDR3 sequences, with roughly 93% occurring only once. This clonotype was counted a single time. The junction departs from the called germline gene at one end, perhaps through a read error. The sample comprised CD4+ T cells from PBMCs. This TCR came from a human donor in good health.

CDR3 region: CASSLLTDTEVFF. CDR3 DNA: TGTGCCAGCAGCTTACTGACAGACACTGAAGTTTTCTTT. The chain carries TRBV7-3 and TRBJ1-1; tentatively, D is TRBD1 (5 bases). Germline V gene lookup returns CDR1 SGHTA and CDR2 FQGTGA. CDR3 length: 13 residues.